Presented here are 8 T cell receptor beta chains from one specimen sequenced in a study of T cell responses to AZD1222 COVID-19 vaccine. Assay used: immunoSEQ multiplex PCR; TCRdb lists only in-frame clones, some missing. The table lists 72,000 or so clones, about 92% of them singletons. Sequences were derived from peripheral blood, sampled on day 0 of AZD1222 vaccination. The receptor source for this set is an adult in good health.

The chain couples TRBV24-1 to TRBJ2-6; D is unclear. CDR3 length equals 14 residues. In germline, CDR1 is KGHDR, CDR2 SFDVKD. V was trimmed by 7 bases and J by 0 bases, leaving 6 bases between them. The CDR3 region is CATSDTSGANVLTF. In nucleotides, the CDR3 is TGTGCCACCAGCGACACCTCTGGGGCCAACGTCCTGACTTTC.

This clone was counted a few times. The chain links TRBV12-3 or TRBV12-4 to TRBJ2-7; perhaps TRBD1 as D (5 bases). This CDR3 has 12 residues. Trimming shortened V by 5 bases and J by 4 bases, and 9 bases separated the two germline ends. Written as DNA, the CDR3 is TGTGCCAGCAGTGCTCAGGGTTACGAGCAGTACTTC. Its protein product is CASSAQGYEQYF.

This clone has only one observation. This chain's CDR3 is CASSSPTRMAYNEQFF. The CDR3 DNA sequence: TGTGCCAGTAGTAGTCCGACTAGAATGGCCTACAATGAGCAGTTCTTC. The chain couples TRBV19 to TRBJ2-1; possibly TRBD2 for D (6 bases). The germline gives CDR1 LNHDA, CDR2 SQIVND (reference sequence). The CDR3 length is 16 residues. Between the trimmed V and J ends, which lost 4 bases and 2 bases, there was a span of 15 bases.

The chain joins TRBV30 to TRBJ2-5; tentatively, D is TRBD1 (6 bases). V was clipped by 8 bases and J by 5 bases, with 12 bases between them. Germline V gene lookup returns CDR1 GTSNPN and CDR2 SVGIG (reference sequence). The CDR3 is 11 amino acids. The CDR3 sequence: CAGDRLETQYF. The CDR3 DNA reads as TGTGCCGGTGACAGGTTGGAGACCCAGTACTTC.

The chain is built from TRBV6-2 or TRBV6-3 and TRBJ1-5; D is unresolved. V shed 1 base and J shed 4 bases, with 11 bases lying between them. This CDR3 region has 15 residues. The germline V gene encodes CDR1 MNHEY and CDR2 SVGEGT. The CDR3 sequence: CASSYWREGNQPQHF. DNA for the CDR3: TGTGCCAGCAGTTACTGGAGGGAAGGGAATCAGCCCCAGCATTTT.

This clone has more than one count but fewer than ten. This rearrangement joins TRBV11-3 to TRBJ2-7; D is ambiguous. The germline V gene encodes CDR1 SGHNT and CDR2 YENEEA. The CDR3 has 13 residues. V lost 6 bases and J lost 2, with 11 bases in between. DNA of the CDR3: TGTGCCAGCAGTACCCCCCGAGCCTACGAGCAGTACTTC. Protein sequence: CASSTPRAYEQYF. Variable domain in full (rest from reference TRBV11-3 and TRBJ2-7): EAGVVQSPRYKIIEKKQPVAFWCNPISGHNTLYWYLQNLGQGPELLIRYENEEAVDDSQLPKDRFSAERLKGVDSTLKIQPAELGDSAVYLCASSTPRAYEQYFGPGTRLTVT.

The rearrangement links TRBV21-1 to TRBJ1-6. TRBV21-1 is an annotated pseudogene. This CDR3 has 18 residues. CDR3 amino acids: CASSKEGGRSSYNSPLHF. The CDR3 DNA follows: TGTGCCAGCAGCAAAGAGGGGGGCCGTAGCTCCTATAATTCACCCCTCCACTTT.

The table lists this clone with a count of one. In DNA, the CDR3 is TGTGCCAGCTCATCGTCGGACGGGGATCAGCCCCAGCATTTT. Protein product: CASSSSDGDQPQHF. The chain recombines TRBV18 with TRBJ1-5; D remains unclear. Looked up from germline, CDR1 is KGHSH and CDR2 is LQKENI. The CDR3 length is 14 residues. V gave up 5 bases and J gave up 5 bases, with 13 bases separating them.